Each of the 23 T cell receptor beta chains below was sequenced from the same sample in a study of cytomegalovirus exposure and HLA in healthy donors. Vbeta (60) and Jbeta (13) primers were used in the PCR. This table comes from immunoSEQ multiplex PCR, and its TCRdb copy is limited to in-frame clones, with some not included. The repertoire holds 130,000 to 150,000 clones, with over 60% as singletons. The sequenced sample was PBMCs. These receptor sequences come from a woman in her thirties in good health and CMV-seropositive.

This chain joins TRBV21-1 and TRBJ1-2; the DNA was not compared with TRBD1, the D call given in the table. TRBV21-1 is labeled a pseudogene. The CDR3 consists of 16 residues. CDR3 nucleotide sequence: TGTGCCAGCATCACCGGGGGGACAGGACAACTCTATGGCTACACCTTC. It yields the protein CASITGGTGQLYGYTF.

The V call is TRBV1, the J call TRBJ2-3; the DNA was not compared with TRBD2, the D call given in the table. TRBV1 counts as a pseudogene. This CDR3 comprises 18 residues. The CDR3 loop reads CTSSQDPRLAGGADTQYF. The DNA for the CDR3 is TGCACCAGCAGCCAAGATCCGAGACTAGCGGGAGGAGCAGATACGCAGTATTTT.

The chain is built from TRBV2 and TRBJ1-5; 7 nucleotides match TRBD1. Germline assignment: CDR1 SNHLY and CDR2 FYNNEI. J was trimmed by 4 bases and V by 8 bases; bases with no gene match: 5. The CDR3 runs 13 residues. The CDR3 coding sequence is TGTGCCAGCGCAGGGACAGAGAATCAGCCCCAGCATTTT. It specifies CASAGTENQPQHF. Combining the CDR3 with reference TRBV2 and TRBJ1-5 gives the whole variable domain EPEVTQTPSHQVTQMGQEVILRCVPISNHLYFYWYRQILGQKVEFLVSFYNNEISEKSEIFDDQFSVERPDGSNFTLKIRSTKLEDSAMYFCASAGTENQPQHFGDGTRLSIL.

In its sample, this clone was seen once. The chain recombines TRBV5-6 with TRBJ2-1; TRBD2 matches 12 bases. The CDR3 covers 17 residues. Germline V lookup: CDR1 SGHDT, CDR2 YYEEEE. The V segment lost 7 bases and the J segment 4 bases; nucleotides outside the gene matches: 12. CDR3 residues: CASQWGTSGGTYNEQFF. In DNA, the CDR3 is TGTGCCAGCCAGTGGGGCACTAGCGGGGGGACATACAATGAGCAGTTCTTC.

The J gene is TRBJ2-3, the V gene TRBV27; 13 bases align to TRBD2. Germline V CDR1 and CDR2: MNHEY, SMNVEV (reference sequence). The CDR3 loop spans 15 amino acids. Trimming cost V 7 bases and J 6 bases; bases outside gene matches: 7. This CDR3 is CASTTSGGVWDTQYF. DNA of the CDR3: TGTGCCAGCACCACTAGCGGGGGGGTCTGGGATACGCAGTATTTT.

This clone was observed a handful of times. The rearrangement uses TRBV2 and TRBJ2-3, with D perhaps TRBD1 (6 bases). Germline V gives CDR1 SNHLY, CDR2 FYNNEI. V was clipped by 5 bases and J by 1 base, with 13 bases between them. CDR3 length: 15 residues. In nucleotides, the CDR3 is TGTGCCAGCAGTCGACAGGTCGGTCGCACAGATACGCAGTATTTT. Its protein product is CASSRQVGRTDTQYF.

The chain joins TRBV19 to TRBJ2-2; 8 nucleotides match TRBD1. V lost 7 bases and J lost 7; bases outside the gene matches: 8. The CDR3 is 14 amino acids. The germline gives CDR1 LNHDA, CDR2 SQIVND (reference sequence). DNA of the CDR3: TGTGCCAGTAAGTGGGACAGGTCGATCGGGGAGCTGTTTTTT. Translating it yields CASKWDRSIGELFF.

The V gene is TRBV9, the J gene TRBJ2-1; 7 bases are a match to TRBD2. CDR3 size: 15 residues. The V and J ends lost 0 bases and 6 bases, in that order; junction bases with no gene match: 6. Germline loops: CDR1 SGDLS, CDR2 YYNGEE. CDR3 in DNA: TGTGCCAGCAGCGTAGGCCTAGCGGAAACCAATGAGCAGTTCTTC. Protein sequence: CASSVGLAETNEQFF. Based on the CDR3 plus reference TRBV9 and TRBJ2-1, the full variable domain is DSGVTQTPKHLITATGQRVTLRCSPRSGDLSVYWYQQSLDQGLQFLIQYYNGEERAKGNILERFSAQQFPDLHSELNLSSLELGDSALYFCASSVGLAETNEQFFGPGTRLTVL.

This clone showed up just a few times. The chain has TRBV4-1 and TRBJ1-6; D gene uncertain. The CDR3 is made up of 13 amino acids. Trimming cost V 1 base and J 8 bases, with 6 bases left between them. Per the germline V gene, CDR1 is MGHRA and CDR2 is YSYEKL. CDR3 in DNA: TGCGCCAGCAGCCAAGGACTGGATTCACCCCTCCACTTT. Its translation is CASSQGLDSPLHF.

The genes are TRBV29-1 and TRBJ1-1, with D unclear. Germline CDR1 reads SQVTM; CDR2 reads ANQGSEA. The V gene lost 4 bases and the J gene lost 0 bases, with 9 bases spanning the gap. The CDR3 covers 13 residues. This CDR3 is CSVAGRMNTEAFF. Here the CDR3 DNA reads TGCAGCGTTGCGGGAAGAATGAACACTGAAGCTTTCTTT.

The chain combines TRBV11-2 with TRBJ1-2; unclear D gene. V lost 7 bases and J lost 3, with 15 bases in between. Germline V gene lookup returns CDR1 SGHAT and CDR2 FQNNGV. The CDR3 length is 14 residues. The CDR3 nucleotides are TGTGCCAGCACCTCTTCATCGGCGGACTATGGCTACACCTTC. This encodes CASTSSSADYGYTF.

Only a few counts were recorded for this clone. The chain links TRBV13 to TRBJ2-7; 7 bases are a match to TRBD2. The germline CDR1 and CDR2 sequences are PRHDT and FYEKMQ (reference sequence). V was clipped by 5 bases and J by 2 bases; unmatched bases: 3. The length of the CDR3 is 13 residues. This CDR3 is CASSPGLAYEQYF. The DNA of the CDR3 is TGTGCCAGCAGCCCTGGACTAGCCTACGAGCAGTACTTC.

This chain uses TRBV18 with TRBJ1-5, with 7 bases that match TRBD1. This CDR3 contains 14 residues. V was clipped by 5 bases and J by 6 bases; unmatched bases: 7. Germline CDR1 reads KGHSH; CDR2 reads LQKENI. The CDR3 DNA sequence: TGTGCCAGCTCAGTCCGGGACAGTCTTCAGCCCCAGCATTTT. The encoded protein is CASSVRDSLQPQHF.

Written as DNA, the CDR3 is TGTGCCAGCAGTGGGGGAGTCGGTGAGCAGTTCTTC. This sequence encodes CASSGGVGEQFF. The genes are TRBV6-4 and TRBJ2-1; D may be TRBD2 (5 bases). CDR1 is MRHNA, CDR2 SNTAGT, per germline. V shed 4 bases and J shed 9 bases, with 10 bases lying between them. This CDR3 comprises 12 residues.

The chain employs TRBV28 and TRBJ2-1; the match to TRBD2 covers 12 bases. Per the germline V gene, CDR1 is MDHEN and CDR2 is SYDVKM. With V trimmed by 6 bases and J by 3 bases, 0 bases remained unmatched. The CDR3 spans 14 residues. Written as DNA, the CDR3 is TGTGCCAGCAGGACTAGCGGGGGCTACAATGAGCAGTTCTTC. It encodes CASRTSGGYNEQFF.

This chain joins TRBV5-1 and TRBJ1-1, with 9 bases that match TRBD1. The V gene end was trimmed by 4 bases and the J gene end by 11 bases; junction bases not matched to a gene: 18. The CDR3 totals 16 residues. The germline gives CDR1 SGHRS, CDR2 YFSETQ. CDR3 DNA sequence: TGCGCCAGCAGCCGAGAGGGGACAGGGACCGGCGGAGTGGCTTTCTTT. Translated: CASSREGTGTGGVAFF. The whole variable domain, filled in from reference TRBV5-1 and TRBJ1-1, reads KAGVTQTPRYLIKTRGQQVTLSCSPISGHRSVSWYQQTPGQGLQFLFEYFSETQRNKGNFPGRFSGRQFSNSRSEMNVSTLELGDSALYLCASSREGTGTGGVAFFGQGTRLTVV.

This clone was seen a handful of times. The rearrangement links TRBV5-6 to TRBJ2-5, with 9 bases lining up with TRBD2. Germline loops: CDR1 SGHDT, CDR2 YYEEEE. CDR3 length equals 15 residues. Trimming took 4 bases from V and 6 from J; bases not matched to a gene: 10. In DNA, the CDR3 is TGTGCCAGCAGCGAGGGGGCGGGAGGGCTGAAGACCCAGTACTTC. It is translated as CASSEGAGGLKTQYF.

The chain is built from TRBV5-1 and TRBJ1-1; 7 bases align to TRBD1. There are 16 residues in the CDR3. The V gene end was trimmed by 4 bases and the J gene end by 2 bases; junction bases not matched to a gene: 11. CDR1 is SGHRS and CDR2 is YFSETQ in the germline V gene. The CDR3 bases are TGCGCCAGCAGCCTAGGTCCTACAGGGGTCAACACTGAAGCTTTCTTT. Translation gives CASSLGPTGVNTEAFF.

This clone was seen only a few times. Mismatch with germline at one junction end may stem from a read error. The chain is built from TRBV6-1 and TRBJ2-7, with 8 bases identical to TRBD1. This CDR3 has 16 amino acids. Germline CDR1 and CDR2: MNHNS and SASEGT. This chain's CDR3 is CARSDRGRKPGHEQYF. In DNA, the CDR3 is TGTGCCAGGAGTGACAGGGGCCGAAAACCGGGCCACGAGCAGTACTTC.

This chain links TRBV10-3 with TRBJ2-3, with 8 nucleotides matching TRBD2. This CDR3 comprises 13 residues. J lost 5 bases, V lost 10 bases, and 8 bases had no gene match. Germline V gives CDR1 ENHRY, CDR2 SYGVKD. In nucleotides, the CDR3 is TGTGCCACCAACGGGGGGGCTGAAGATACGCAGTATTTT. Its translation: CATNGGAEDTQYF.

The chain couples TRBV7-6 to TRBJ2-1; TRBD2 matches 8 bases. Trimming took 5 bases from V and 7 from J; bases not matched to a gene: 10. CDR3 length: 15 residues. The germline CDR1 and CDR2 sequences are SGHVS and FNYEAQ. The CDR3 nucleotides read TGTGCCAGCAGCCCAGCATTAGCGGGAAGGAATGAGCAGTTCTTC. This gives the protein CASSPALAGRNEQFF. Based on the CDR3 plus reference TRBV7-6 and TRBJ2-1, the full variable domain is GAGVSQSPRYKVTKRGQDVALRCDPISGHVSLYWYRQALGQGPEFLTYFNYEAQQDKSGLPNDRFSAERPEGSISTLTIQRTEQRDSAMYRCASSPALAGRNEQFFGPGTRLTVL.

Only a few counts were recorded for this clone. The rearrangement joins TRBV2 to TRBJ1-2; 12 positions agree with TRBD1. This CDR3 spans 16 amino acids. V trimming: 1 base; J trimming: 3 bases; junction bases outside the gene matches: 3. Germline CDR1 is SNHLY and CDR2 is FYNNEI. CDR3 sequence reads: CASSEGGTGGYYGYTF. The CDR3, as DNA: TGTGCCAGCAGTGAAGGGGGGACAGGGGGCTACTATGGCTACACCTTC. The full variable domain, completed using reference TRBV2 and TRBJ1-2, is EPEVTQTPSHQVTQMGQEVILRCVPISNHLYFYWYRQILGQKVEFLVSFYNNEISEKSEIFDDQFSVERPDGSNFTLKIRSTKLEDSAMYFCASSEGGTGGYYGYTFGSGTRLTVV.

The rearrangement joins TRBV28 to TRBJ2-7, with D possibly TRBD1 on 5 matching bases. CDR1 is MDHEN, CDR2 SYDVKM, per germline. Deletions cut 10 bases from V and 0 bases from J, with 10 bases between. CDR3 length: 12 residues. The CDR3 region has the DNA TGTGCCACCCAGACAGTCTCCTACGAGCAGTACTTC. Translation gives CATQTVSYEQYF.